These T cell receptor beta chains were read from a single sample in a study of blood T cell repertoires in COVID-19. Profiled with immunoSEQ multiplex PCR; TCRdb holds only in-frame clones, not every one. The sample lists about 100,000 clones; 86% were seen once. Sample: peripheral blood. These receptors came from a man older than 75 with acute or convalescent COVID-19. The CDR3 runs from the conserved cysteine through the conserved F or W. D genes are given only for firm matches. Size is omitted from some rows. Given values are once, few, many or a class for expanded clones.

clone size,V gene,D gene,J gene,CDR3 DNA,CDR3 protein
few,TRBV19,TRBD1,TRBJ1-5,TGTGCCAGTAGTTCATTCGGACAGGGAGGGGATCAGCCCCAGCATTTT,CASSSFGQGGDQPQHF
.,TRBV7-9,.,TRBJ2-5,TGTGCCAGCAGGGAGCTGGAGGATAGGGAGACCCAGTACTTC,CASRELEDRETQYF
.,TRBV28,TRBD1,TRBJ1-4,TGTGCCAGCAGTTCATCAGGGGGGCGGGAAAAACTGTTTTTT,CASSSSGGREKLFF
.,TRBV2,TRBD1,TRBJ1-3,TGTGCCAGCAGGAGGGACAGGGGAAACACCATATATTTT,CASRRDRGNTIYF
.,TRBV30,.,TRBJ1-2,TGTGCCTGGAGGGCCAGGGGACCAACCTATGGCTACACCTTC,CAWRARGPTYGYTF
.,TRBV28,.,TRBJ2-1,TGTGCCAGCAGTACTTGGGGGCAGGGTAGTTTGGATGAGCAGTTCTTC,CASSTWGQGSLDEQFF
.,TRBV9,.,TRBJ2-2,TGTGCCAGCAGCGTCGGGACAAGCACCGGGGAGCTGTTTTTT,CASSVGTSTGELFF
.,TRBV6-5,TRBD1,TRBJ2-3,TGTGCCAGCAGTGACTCCCCGGGACAGCGGATGGTCTTT,CASSDSPGQRMVF
.,TRBV19,TRBD1,TRBJ1-5,TGTGCCAGTGGGGACAGGGGTTTCCGGCCCCAGCATTTT,CASGDRGFRPQHF
.,TRBV6-2/TRBV6-3,.,TRBJ2-3,TGTGCCAGCAGTTACGGGGCTTATACGCAGTATTTT,CASSYGAYTQYF